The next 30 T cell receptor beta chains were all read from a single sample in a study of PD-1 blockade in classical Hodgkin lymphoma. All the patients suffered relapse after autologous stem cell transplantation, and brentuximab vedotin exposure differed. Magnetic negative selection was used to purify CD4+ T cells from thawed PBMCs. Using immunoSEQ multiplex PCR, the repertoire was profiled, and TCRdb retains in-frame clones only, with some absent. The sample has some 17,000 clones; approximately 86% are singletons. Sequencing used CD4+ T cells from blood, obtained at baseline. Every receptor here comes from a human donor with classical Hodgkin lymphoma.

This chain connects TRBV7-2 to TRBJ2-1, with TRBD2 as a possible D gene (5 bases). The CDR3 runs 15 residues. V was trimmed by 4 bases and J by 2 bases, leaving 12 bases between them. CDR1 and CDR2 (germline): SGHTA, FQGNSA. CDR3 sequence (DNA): TGTGCCAGCAGCTCCGATTTCGGGACCTACAATGAGCAGTTCTTC. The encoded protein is CASSSDFGTYNEQFF.

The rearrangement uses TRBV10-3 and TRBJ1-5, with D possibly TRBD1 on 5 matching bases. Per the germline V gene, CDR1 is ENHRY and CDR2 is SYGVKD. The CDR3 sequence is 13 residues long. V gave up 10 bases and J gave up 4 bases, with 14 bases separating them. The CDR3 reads CATTQGPNQPQHF. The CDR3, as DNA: TGTGCCACCACTCAGGGCCCTAATCAGCCCCAGCATTTT.

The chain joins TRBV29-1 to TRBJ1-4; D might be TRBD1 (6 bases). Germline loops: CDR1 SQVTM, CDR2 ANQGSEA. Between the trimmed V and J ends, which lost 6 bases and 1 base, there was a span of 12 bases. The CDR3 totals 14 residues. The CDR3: CSVAWTVTNEKLFF. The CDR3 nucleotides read TGCAGCGTCGCTTGGACAGTAACTAATGAAAAACTGTTTTTT.

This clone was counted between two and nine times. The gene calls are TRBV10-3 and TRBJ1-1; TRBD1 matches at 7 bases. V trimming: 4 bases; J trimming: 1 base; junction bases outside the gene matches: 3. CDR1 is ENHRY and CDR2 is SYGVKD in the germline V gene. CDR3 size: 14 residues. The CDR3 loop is CAISGGQANTEAFF. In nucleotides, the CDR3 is TGTGCCATCAGTGGTGGACAGGCGAACACTGAAGCTTTCTTT.

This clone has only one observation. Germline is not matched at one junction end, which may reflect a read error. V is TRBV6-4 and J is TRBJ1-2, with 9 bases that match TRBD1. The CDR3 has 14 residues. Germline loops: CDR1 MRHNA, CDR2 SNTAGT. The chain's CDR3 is CASSPGTGFYDYTF. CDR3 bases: TGTGCCAGCAGTCCCGGGACAGGGTTCTATGACTACACCTTC.

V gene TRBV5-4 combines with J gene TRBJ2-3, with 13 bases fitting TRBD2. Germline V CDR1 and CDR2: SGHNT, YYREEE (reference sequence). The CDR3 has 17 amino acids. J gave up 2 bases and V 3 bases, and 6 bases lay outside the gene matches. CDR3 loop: CASSSPGLAGTTDTQYF. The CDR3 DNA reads TGTGCCAGCAGCTCGCCGGGACTAGCGGGGACCACAGATACGCAGTATTTT.

CDR3 DNA: TGTGCCAGCAGTTACTCGTACTACGGAGAGACCCAGTACTTC. Its protein is CASSYSYYGETQYF. The chain couples TRBV6-5 to TRBJ2-5, with D unclear. This CDR3 spans 14 amino acids. V was clipped by 0 bases and J by 4 bases, with 9 bases between them. The germline CDR1 and CDR2 sequences are MNHEY and SVGAGI.

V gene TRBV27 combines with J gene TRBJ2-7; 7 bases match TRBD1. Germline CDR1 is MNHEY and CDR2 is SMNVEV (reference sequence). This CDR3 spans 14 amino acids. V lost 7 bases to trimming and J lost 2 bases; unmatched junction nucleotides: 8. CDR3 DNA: TGTGCCAGCAAGGGGGCAGCCCGAACCTACGAGCAGTACTTC. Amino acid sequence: CASKGAARTYEQYF.

CDR3 DNA sequence: TGTGCCAGCAGTTTTGTCAGATTAGGCTCAGATACGCAGTATTTT. This sequence encodes CASSFVRLGSDTQYF. The chain recombines TRBV27 with TRBJ2-3, with D hard to call. CDR1 and CDR2 (germline): MNHEY, SMNVEV (reference sequence). CDR3 length: 15 residues. Trimming removed 3 bases from V and 4 bases from J, with 14 bases in between.

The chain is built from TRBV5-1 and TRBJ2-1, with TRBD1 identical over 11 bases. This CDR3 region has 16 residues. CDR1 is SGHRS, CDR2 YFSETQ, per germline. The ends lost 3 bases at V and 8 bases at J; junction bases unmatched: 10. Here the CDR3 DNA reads TGCGCCAGCAGCTACTCGGGACAGGGGGTTCTCTATGAGCAGTTCTTC. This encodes CASSYSGQGVLYEQFF.

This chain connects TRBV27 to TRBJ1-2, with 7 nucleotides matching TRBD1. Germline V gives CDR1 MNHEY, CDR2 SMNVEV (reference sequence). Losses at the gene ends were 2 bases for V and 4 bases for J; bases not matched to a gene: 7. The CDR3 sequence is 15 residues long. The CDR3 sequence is CASSLKGGRGYGYTF. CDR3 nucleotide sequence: TGTGCCAGCAGTTTAAAAGGGGGCAGGGGCTATGGCTACACCTTC.

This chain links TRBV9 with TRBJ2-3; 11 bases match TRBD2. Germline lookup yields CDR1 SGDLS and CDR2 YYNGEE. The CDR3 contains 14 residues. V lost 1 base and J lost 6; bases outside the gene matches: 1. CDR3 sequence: CASSVRLAGDTQYF. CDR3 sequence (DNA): TGTGCCAGCAGCGTACGACTAGCGGGGGATACGCAGTATTTT.

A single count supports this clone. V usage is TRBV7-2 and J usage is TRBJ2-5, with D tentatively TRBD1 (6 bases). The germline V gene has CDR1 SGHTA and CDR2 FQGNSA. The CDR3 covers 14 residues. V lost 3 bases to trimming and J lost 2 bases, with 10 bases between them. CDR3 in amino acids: CASSLGAGQETQYF. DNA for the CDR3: TGTGCCAGCAGCTTGGGGGCGGGTCAAGAGACCCAGTACTTC.

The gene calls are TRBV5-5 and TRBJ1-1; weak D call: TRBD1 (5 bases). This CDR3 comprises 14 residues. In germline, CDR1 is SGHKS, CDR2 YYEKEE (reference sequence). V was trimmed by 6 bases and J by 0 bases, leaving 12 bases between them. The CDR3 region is CASIGGSVNTEAFF. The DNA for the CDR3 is TGTGCCAGCATCGGGGGGTCGGTGAACACTGAAGCTTTCTTT. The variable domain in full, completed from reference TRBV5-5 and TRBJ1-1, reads DAGVTQSPTHLIKTRGQQVTLRCSPISGHKSVSWYQQVLGQGPQFIFQYYEKEERGRGNFPDRFSARQFPNYSSELNVNALLLGDSALYLCASIGGSVNTEAFFGQGTRLTVV.

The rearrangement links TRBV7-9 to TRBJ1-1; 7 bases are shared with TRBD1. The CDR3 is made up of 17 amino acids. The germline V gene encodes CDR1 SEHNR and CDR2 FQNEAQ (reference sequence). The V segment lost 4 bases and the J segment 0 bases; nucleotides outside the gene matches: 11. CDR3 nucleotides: TGTGCCAGCAGCTCTAGAGTGGGACAGCTATTGAACACTGAAGCTTTCTTT. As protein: CASSSRVGQLLNTEAFF. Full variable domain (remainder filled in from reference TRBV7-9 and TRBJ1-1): DTGVSQNPRHKITKRGQNVTFRCDPISEHNRLYWYRQTLGQGPEFLTYFQNEAQLEKSRLLSDRFSAERPKGSFSTLEIQRTEQGDSAMYLCASSSRVGQLLNTEAFFGQGTRLTVV.

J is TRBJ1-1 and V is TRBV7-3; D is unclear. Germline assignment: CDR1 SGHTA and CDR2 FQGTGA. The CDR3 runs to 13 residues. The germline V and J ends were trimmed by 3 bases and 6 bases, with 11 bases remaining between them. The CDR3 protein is CASSLLVGPEAFF. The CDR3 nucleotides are TGTGCCAGCAGCTTGTTAGTCGGGCCTGAAGCTTTCTTT.

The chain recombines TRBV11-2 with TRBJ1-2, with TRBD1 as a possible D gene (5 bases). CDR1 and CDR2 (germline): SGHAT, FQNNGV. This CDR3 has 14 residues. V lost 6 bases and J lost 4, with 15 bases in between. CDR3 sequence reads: CASRASGGGYGYTF. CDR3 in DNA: TGTGCCAGCAGGGCATCAGGTGGGGGCTATGGCTACACCTTC. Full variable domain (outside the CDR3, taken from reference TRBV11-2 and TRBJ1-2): EAGVAQSPRYKIIEKRQSVAFWCNPISGHATLYWYQQILGQGPKLLIQFQNNGVVDDSQLPKDRFSAERLKGVDSTLKIQPAKLEDSAVYLCASRASGGGYGYTFGSGTRLTVV.

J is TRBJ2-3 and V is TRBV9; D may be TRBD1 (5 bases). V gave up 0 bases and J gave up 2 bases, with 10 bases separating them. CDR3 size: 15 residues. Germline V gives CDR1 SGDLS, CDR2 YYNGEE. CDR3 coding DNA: TGTGCCAGCAGCGTAGGCGCAGGGTTCACAGATACGCAGTATTTT. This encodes CASSVGAGFTDTQYF.

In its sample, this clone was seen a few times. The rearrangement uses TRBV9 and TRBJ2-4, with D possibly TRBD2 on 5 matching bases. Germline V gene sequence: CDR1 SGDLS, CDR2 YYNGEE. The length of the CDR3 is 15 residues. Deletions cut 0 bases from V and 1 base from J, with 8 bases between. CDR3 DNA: TGTGCCAGCAGCGTAGAGAGGGCGGCCAAAAACATTCAGTACTTC. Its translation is CASSVERAAKNIQYF.

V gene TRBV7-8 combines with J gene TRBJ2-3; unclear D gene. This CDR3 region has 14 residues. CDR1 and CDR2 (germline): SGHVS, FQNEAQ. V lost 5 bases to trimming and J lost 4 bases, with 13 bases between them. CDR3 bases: TGTGCCAGCAGCCCGACCTGGGGTCCAGATACGCAGTATTTT. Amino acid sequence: CASSPTWGPDTQYF.

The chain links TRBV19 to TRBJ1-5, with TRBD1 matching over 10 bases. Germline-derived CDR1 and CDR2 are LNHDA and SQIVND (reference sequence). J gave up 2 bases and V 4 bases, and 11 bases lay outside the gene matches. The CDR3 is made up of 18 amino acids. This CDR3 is CASSTPGQGLGGNQPQHF. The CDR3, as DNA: TGTGCCAGTAGTACACCGGGACAGGGGCTTGGGGGCAATCAGCCCCAGCATTTT.

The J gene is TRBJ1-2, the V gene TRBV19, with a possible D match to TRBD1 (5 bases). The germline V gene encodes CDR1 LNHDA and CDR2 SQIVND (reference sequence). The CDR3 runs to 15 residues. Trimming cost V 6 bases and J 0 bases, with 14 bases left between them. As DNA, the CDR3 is TGTGCCAGTAGAGCCCCAGGGATCTCTAACTATGGCTACACCTTC. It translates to CASRAPGISNYGYTF.

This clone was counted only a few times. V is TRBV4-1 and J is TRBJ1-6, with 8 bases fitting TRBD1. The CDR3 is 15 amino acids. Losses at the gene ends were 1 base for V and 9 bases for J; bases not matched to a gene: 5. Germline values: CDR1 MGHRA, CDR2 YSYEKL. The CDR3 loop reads CASSQGWTGRSPLHF. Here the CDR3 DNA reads TGCGCCAGCAGCCAAGGGTGGACAGGGCGTTCACCCCTCCACTTT.

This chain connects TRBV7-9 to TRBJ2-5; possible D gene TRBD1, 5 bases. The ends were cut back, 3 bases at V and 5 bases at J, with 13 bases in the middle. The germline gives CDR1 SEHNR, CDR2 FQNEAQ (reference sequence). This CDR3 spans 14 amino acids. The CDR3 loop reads CASSFSLGAETQYF. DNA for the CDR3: TGTGCCAGCAGCTTCTCCCTAGGGGCTGAGACCCAGTACTTC.

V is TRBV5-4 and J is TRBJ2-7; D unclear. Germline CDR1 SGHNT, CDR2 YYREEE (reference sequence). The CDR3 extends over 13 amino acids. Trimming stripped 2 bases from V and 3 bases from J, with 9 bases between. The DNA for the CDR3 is TGTGCCAGCAGCTTCGAGGCAGTCTACGAGCAGTACTTC. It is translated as CASSFEAVYEQYF.

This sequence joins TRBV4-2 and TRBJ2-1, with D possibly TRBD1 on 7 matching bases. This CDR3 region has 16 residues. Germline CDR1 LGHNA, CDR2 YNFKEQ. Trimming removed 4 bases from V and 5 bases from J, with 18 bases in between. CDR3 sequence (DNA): TGTGCCAGCAGCCCCCAGGGGGGTGGAGGCCACAATGAGCAGTTCTTC. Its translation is CASSPQGGGGHNEQFF.

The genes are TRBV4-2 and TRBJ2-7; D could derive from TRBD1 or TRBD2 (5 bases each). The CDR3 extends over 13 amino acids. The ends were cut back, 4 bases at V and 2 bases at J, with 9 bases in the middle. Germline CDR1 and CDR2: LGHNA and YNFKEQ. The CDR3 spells CASSPGPPYEQYF. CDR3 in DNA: TGTGCCAGCAGCCCGGGACCGCCCTACGAGCAGTACTTC.

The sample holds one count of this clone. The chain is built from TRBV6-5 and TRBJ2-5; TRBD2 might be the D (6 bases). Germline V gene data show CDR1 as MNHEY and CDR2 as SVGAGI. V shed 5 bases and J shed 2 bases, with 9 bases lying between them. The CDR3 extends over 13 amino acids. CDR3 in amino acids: CASSIGLQETQYF. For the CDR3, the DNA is TGTGCCAGCAGTATTGGACTACAAGAGACCCAGTACTTC.

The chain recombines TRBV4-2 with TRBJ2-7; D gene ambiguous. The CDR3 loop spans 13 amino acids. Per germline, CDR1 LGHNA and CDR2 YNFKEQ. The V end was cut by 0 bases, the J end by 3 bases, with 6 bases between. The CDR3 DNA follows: TGTGCCAGCAGCCAAGACGGGTACTACGAGCAGTACTTC. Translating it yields CASSQDGYYEQYF.

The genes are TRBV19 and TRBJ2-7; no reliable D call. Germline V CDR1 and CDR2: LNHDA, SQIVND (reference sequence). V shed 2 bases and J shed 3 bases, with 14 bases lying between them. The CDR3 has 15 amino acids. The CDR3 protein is CASSITVIGVYEQYF. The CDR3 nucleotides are TGTGCCAGTAGTATAACCGTAATTGGAGTCTACGAGCAGTACTTC.